The sequence of this T cell receptor beta chain was determined in a study of early T cells in non-severe SARS-CoV-2 infection. Study background: RNA in bulk from unsorted whole blood was sequenced, and chains were unpaired.

This clonotype was observed at least ten times. J lost 3 bases, V lost 4 bases, and 10 bases had no gene match. CDR1 is SGDLS and CDR2 is YYNGEE in the germline V gene. The CDR3 sequence is 16 residues long. Individual cDNA molecules were tagged with unique molecular identifiers, the study reported. Each CDR3 protein is one row after TCRdb ran MiXCR on the 5' RACE reads. The profile shows about 38,000 distinct CDR3 sequences, roughly 4.5% of them singletons. Sequencing was carried out using whole blood. The receptor comes from an adult who was a healthcare worker with PCR-confirmed SARS-CoV-2 infection or an uninfected control (not recorded which). V and J are TRBV9 and TRBJ1-3; TRBD1 matches at 7 bases. CDR3 nucleotide sequence: TGTGCCAGCAGCTCCCTCGACAGGGAGAATGGAAACACCATATATTTT. Protein: CASSSLDRENGNTIYF.